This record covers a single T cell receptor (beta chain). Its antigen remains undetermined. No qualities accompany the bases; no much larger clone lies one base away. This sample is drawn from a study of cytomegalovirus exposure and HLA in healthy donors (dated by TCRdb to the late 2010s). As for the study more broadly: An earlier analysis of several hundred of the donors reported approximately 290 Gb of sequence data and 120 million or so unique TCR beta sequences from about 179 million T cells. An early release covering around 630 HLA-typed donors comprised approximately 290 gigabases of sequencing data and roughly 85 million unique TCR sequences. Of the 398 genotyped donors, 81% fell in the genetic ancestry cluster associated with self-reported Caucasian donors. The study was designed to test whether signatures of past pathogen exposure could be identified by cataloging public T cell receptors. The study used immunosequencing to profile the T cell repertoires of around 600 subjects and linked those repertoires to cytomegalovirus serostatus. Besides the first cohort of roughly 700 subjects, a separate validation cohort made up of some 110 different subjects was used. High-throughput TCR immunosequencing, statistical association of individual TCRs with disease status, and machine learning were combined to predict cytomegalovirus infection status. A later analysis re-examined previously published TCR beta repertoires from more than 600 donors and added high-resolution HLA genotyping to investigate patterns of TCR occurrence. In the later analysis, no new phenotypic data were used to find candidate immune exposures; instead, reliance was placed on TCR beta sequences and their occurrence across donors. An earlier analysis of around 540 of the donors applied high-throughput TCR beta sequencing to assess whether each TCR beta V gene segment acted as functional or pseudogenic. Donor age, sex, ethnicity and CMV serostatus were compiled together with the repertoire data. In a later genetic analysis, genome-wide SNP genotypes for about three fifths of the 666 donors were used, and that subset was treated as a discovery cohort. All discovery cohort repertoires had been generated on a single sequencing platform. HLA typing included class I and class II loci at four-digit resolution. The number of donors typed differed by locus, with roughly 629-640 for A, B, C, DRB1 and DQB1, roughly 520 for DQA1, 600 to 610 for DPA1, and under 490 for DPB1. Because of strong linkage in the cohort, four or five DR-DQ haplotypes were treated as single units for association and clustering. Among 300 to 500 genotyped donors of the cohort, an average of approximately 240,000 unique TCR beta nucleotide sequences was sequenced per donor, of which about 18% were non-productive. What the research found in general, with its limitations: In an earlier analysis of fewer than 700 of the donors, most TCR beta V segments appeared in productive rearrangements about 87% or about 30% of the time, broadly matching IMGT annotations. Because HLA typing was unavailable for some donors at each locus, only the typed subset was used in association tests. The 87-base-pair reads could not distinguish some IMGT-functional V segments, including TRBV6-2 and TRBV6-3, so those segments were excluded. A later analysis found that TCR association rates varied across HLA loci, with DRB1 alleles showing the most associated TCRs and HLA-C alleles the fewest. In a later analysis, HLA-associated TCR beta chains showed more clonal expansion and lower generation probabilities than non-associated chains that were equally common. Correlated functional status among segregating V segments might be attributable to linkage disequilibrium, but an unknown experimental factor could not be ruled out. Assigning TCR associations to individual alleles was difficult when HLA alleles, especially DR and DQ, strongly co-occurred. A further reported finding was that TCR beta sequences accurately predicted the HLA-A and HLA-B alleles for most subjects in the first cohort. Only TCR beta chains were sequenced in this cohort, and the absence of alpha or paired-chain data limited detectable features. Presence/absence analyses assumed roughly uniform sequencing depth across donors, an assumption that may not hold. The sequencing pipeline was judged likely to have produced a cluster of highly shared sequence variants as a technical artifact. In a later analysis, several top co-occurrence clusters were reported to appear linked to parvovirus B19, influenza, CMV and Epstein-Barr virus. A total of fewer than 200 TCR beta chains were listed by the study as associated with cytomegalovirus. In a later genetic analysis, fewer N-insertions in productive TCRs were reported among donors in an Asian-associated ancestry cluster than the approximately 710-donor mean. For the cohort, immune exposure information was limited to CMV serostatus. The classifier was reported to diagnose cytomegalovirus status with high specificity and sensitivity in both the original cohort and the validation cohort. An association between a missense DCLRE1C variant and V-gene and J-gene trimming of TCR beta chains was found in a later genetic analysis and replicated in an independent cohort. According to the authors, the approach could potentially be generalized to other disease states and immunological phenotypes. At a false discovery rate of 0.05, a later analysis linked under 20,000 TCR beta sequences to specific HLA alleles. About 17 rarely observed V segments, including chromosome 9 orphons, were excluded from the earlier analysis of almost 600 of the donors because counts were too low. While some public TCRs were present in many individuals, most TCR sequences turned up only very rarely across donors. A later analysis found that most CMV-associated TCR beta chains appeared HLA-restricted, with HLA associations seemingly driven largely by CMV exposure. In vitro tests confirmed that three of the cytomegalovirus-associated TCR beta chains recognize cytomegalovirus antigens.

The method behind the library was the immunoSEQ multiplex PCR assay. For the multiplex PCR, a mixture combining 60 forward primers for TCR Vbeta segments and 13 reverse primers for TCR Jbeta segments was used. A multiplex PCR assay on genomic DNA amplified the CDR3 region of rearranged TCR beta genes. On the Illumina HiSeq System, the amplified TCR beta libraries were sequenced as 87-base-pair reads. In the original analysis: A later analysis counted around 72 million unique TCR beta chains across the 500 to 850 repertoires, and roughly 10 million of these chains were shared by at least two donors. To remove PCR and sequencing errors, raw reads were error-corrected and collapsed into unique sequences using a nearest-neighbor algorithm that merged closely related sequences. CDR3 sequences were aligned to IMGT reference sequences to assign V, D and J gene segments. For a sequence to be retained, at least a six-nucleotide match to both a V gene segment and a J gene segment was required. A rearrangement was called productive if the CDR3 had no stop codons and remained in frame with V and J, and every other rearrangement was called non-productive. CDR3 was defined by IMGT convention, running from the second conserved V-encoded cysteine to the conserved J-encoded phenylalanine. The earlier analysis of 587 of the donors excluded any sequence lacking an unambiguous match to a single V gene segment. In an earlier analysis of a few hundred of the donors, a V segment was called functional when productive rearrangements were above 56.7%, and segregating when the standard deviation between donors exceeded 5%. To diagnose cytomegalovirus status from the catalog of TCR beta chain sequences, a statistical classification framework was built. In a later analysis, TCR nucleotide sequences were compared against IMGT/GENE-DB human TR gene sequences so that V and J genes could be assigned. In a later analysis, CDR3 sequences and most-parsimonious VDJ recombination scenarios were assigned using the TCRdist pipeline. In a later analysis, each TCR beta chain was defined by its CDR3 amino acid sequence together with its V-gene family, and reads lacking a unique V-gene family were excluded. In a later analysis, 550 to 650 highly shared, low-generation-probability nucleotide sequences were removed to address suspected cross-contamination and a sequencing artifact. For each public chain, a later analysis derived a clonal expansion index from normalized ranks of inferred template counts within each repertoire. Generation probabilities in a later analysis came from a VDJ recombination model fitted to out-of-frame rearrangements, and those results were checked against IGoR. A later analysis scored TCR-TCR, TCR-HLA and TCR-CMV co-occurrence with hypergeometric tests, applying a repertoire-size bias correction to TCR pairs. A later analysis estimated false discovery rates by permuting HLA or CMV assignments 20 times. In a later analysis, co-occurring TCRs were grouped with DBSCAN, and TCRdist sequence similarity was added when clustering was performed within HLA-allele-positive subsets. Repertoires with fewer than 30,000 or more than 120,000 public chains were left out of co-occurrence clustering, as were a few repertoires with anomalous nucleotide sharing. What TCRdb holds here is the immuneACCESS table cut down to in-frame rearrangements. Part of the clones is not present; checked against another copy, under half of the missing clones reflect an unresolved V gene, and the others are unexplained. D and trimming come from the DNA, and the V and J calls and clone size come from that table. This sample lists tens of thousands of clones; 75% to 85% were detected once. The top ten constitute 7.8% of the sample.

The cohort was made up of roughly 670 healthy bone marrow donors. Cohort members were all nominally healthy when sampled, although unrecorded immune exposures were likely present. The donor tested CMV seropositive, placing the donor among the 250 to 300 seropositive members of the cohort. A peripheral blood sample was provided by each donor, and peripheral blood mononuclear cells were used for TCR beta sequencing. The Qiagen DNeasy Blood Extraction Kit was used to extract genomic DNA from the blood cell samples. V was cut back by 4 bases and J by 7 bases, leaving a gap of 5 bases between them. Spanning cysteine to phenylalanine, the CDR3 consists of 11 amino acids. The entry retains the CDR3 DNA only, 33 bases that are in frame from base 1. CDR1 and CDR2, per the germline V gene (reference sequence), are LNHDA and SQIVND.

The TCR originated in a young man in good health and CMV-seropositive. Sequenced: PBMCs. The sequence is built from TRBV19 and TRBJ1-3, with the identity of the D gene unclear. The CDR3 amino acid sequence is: CASSTENTIYF. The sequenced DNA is TGTGCCAGTAGTACGGAGAACACCATATATTTT.